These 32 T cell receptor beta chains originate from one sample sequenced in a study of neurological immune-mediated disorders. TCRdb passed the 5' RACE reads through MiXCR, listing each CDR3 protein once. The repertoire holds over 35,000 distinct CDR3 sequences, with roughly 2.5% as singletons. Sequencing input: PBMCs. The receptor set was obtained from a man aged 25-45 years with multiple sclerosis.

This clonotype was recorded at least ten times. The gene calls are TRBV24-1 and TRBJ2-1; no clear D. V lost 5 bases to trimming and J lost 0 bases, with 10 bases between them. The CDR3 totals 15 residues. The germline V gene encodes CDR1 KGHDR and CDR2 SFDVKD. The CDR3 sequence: CATSAVSGSYNEQFF. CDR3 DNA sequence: TGTGCCACCAGTGCTGTATCCGGCTCCTACAATGAGCAGTTCTTC.

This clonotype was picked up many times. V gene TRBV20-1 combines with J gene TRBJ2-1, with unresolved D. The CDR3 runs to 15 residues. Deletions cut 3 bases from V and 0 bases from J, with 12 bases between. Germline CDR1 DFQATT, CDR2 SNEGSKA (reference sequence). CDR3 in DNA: TGCAGTGCTAGGGCAACGGGTAGCTCCTACAATGAGCAGTTCTTC. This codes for CSARATGSSYNEQFF.

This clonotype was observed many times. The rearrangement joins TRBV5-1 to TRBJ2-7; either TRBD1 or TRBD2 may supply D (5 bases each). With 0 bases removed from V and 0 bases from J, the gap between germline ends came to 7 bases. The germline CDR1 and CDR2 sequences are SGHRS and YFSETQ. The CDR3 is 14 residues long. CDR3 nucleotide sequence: TGCGCCAGCAGCTTGGAGGGGACCTCCTACGAGCAGTACTTC. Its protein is CASSLEGTSYEQYF.

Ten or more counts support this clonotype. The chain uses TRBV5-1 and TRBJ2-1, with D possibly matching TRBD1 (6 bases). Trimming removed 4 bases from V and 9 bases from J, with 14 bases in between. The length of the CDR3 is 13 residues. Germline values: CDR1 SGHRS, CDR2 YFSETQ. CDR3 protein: CASSVTGTGEQFF. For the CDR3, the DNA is TGCGCCAGCAGCGTGACAGGCACTGGTGAGCAGTTCTTC.

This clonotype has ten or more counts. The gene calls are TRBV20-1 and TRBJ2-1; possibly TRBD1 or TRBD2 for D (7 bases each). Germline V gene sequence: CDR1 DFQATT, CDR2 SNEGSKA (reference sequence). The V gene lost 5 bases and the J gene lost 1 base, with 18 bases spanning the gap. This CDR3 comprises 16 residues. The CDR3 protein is CSAFNQGGPSYNEQFF. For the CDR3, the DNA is TGCAGTGCTTTCAACCAGGGGGGGCCTTCCTACAATGAGCAGTTCTTC.

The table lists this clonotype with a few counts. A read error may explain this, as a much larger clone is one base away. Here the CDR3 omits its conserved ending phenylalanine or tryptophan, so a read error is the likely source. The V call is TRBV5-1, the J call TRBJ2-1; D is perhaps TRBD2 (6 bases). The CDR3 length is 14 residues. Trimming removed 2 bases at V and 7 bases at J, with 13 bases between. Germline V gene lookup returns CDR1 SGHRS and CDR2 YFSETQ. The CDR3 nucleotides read TGCGCCAGCAGCTTTGGCGGGGTAGGGAATGAGCAGTTCTGC. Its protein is CASSFGGVGNEQFC.

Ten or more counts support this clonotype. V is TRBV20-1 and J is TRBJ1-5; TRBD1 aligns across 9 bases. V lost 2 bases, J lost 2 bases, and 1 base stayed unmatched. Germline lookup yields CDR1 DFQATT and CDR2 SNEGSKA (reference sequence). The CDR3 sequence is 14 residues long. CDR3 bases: TGCAGTGCTAGAAGGACAGGGGGCAATCAGCCCCAGCATTTT. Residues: CSARRTGGNQPQHF.

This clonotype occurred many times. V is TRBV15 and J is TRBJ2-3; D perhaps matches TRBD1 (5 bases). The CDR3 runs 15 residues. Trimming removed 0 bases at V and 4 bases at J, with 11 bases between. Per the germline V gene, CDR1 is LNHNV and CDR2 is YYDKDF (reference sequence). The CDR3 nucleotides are TGTGCCACCAGCAGAGATTGGCAGGGCCCAGATACGCAGTATTTT. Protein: CATSRDWQGPDTQYF.

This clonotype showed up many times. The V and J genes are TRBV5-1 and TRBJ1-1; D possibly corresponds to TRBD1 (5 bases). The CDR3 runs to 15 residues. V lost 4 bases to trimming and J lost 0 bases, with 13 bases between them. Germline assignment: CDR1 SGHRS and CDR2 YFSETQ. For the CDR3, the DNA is TGCGCCAGCAGCCCTGAGGAGGGACTGAACACTGAAGCTTTCTTT. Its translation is CASSPEEGLNTEAFF.

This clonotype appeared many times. CDR3 amino acids: CASRDSQYEQYF. CDR3 sequence (DNA): TGTGCCAGCAGGGACAGTCAATACGAGCAGTACTTC. V usage is TRBV6-5 and J usage is TRBJ2-7; TRBD1 is a possible D gene (6 bases). The CDR3 loop spans 12 amino acids. In germline, CDR1 is MNHEY, CDR2 SVGAGI. V was trimmed by 6 bases and J by 4 bases, leaving 10 bases between them.

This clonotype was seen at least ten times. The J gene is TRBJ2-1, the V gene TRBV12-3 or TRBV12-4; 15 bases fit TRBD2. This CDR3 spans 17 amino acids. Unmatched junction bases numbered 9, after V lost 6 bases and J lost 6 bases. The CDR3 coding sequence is TGTGCCAGCAGACCTGGGACTAGCGGGGGGAATATCAATGAGCAGTTCTTC. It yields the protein CASRPGTSGGNINEQFF.

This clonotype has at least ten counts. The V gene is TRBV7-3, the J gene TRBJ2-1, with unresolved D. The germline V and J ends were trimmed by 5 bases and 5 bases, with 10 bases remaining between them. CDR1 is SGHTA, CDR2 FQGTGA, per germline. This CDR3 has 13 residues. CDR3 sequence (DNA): TGTGCCAGCAGCCCAGAACTTAACAATGAGCAGTTCTTC. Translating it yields CASSPELNNEQFF.

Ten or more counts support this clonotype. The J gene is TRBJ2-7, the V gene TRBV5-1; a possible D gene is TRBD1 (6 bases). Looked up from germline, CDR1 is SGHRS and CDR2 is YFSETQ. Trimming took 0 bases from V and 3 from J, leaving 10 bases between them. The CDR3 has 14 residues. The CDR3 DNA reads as TGCGCCAGCAGCTTGGATGGGGGCGGCTACGAGCAGTACTTC. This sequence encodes CASSLDGGGYEQYF.

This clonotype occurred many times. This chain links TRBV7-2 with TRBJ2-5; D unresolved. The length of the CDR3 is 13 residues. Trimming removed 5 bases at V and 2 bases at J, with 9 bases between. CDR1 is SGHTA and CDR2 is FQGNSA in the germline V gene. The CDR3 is CASSPGHQETQYF. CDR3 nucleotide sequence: TGTGCCAGCAGCCCGGGCCATCAAGAGACCCAGTACTTC.

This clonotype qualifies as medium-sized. The CDR3 nucleotides read TGTGCCATCAGTCCGGGACTAGCGGGGACTTACAATGAGCAGTTCTTC. Residues: CAISPGLAGTYNEQFF. The gene calls are TRBV10-3 and TRBJ2-1, with TRBD2 matching over 13 bases. J gave up 4 bases and V 5 bases, and 5 bases lay outside the gene matches. The CDR3 extends over 16 amino acids. Germline lookup yields CDR1 ENHRY and CDR2 SYGVKD.

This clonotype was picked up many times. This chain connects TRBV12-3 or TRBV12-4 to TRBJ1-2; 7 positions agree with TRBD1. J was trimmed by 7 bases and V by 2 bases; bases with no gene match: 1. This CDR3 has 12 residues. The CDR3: CASSLTGVGYTF. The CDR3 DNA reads TGTGCCAGCAGTTTAACAGGGGTTGGCTACACCTTC.

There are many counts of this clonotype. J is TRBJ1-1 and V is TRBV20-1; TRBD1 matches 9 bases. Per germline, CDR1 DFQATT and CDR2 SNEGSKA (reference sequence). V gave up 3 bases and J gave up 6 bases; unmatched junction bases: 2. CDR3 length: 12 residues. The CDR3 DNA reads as TGCAGTGCTAGCCGGGACAGGGCTGAAGCTTTCTTT. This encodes CSASRDRAEAFF.

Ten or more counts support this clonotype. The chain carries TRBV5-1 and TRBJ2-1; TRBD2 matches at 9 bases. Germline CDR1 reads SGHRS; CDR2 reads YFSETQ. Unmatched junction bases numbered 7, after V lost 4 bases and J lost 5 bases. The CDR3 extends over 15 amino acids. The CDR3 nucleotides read TGCGCCAGCAGCCGCAGCGGGGGGCCTGACAATGAGCAGTTCTTC. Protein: CASSRSGGPDNEQFF.

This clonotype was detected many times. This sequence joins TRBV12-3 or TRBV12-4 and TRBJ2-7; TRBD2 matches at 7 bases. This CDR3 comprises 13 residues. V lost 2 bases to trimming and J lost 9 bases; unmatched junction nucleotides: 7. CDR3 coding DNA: TGTGCCAGCAGTTTACGGGGGGAGTGGGCGCAGTACTTC. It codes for CASSLRGEWAQYF.

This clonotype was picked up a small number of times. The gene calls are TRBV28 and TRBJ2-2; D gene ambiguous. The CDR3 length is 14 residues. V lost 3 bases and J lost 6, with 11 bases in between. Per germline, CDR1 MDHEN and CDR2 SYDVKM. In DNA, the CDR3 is TGTGCCAGCAGTTTGATGGATACGGCCGGGGAGCTGTTTTTT. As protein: CASSLMDTAGELFF.

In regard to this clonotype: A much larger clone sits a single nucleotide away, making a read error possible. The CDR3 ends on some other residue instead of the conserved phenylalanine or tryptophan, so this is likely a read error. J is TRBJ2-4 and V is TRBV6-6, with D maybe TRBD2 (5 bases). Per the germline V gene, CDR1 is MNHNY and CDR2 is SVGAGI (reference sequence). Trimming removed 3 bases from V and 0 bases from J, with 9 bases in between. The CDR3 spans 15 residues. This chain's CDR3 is CASSYRGQAKNIQYC. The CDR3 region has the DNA TGTGCCAGCAGTTATCGGGGTCAAGCCAAAAACATTCAGTACTGC.

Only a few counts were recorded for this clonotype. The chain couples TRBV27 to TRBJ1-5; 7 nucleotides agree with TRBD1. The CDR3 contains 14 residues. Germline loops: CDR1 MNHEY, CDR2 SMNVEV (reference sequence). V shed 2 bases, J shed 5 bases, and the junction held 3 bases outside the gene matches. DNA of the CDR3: TGTGCCAGCAGTTTACAGGGGGAAGATCAGCCCCAGCATTTT. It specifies CASSLQGEDQPQHF.

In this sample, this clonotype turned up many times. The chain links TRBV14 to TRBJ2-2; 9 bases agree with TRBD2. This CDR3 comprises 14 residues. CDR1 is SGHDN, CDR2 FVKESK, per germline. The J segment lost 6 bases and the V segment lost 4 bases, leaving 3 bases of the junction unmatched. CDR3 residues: CASSLGLASGELFF. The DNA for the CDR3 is TGTGCCAGCAGCCTGGGACTAGCCTCCGGGGAGCTGTTTTTT.

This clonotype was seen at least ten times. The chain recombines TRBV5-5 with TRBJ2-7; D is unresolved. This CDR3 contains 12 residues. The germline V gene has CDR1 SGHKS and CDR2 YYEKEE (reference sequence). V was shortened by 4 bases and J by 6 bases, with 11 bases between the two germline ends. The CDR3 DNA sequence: TGTGCCAGCAGCCGCCCGGACGGCGAGCAGTACTTC. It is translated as CASSRPDGEQYF.

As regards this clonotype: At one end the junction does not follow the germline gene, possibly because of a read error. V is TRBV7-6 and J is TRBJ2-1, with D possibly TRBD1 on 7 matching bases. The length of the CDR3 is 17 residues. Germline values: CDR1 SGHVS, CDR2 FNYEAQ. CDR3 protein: CVSSLGPTGRTYNEQFF. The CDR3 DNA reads TGTGTCAGCAGCTTAGGTCCGACAGGGAGGACCTACAATGAGCAGTTCTTC.

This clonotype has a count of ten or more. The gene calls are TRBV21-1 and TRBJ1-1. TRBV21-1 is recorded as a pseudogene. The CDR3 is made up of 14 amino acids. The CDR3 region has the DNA TGTGCCAGCAGCAAATCACAGAAGAACACTGAAGCTTTCTTT. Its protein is CASSKSQKNTEAFF.

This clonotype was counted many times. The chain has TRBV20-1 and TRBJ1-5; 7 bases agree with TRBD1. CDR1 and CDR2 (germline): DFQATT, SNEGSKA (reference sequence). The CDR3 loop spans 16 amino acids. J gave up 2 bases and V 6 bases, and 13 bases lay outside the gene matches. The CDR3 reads CSASLQGSLGNQPQHF. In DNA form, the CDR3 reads TGCAGTGCATCATTACAGGGGTCTCTGGGCAATCAGCCCCAGCATTTT.

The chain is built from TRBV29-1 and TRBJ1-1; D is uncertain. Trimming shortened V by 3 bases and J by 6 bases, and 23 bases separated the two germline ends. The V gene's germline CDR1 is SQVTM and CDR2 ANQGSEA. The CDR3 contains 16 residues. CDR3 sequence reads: CSVDLARVGRFAEAFF. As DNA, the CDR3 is TGCAGCGTTGATTTGGCGAGGGTCGGTAGGTTCGCTGAAGCTTTCTTT.

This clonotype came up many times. This CDR3 is CASSVATGGYTF. The CDR3 DNA follows: TGTGCCAGCAGCGTAGCTACGGGTGGCTACACCTTC. The chain carries TRBV9 and TRBJ1-2, with D hard to call. Germline V gene data show CDR1 as SGDLS and CDR2 as YYNGEE. The CDR3 runs to 12 residues. V lost 0 bases and J lost 7, with 7 bases in between. The full variable domain, its missing parts supplied by reference TRBV9 and TRBJ1-2, is DSGVTQTPKHLITATGQRVTLRCSPRSGDLSVYWYQQSLDQGLQFLIQYYNGEERAKGNILERFSAQQFPDLHSELNLSSLELGDSALYFCASSVATGGYTFGSGTRLTVV.

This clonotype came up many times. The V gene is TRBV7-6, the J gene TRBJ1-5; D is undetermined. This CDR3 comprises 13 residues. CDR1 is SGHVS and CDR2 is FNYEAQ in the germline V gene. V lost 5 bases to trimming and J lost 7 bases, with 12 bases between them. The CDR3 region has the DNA TGTGCCAGCAGCATGGGGATGGAACAGCCCCAGCATTTT. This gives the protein CASSMGMEQPQHF. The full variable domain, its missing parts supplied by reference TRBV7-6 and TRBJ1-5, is GAGVSQSPRYKVTKRGQDVALRCDPISGHVSLYWYRQALGQGPEFLTYFNYEAQQDKSGLPNDRFSAERPEGSISTLTIQRTEQRDSAMYRCASSMGMEQPQHFGDGTRLSIL.

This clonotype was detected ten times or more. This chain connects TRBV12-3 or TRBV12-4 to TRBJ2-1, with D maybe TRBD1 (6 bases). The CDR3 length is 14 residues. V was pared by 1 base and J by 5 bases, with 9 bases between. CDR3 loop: CASSLGRGHNEQFF. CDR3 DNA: TGTGCCAGCAGTTTAGGCAGGGGCCACAATGAGCAGTTCTTC.

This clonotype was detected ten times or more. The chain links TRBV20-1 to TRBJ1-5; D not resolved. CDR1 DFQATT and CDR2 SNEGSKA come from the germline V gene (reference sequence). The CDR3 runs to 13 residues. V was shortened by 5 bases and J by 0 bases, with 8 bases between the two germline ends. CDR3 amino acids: CSAGQYSNQPQHF. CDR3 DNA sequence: TGCAGTGCTGGTCAATATAGCAATCAGCCCCAGCATTTT.